This T cell receptor (beta chain) originates from a study of human T cells and chemical hapten exposure (dated by TCRdb to 2020 to 2022). Study-wide context: For sensitization, 2% DPC in acetone was applied to a 2 cm by 2 cm area of upper inner arm skin. The libraries were sequenced as a pool, and the TCR yield per sample differed mostly because of small variations in library volumes within the pool. Patients additionally received weekly therapeutic DPC doses to the scalp throughout the approximately 22-week study period. Blood samples were taken from patients before sensitization (week 0) and at 2, 6 and about 24 weeks after DPC sensitization. The patient cohort, mostly female, included alopecia areata with under or over 50% scalp involvement, alopecia totalis and alopecia universalis. Patch testing on the upper back used Finn chambers containing 0.01% DPC, with scoring done after 6 days according to International Contact Dermatitis Research Group standards. This study followed changes in the peripheral blood TCR repertoire in vivo during primary and secondary sensitization of alopecia patients to the hapten diphenylcyclopropenone (DPC). Nearly 30 alopecia patients provided blood for TCR sequencing at one to four time points (pre-sensitization, 2, 6 and 24 weeks).

The library was generated by RACE. The instrument given in TCRdb is NextSeq 500. Library preparation attached unique molecular identifiers to individual cDNA molecules for quantitative, reproducible TCR counting. Both TCR alpha and TCR beta chains were sequenced from each blood RNA sample. Per the authors' processing: The median number of TCRs per sample was around 100,000, ranging from about 23,224 to 750,000. The Decombinator software suite was used to annotate the V, J and CDR3 of the TCR reads. For the PS versus PT1 abundance plots, all samples were subsampled to the same number of TCRs (28,000). TCRs were defined as expanded if absent before sensitization and observed at least eight times at the 2-week time point. TCRdb redid the processing of the public reads, applying fastp at Q25 and MiXCR, and retained in-frame beta chains. Identical CDR3 protein sequences are pooled into one entry, listed with their most common genes and DNA. These V and J calls rely on TCRdb rather than the paper's analysis. The sample yields approximately 72,000 distinct CDR3 sequences; approximately 12% were counted once. Roughly 1.5% of the sample is taken by the ten largest.

Overall study outcomes, separate from this receptor: Repeated subsampling changed both the strength of the expansion versus patch-test correlation and the threshold at which the correlation became significant. No change with DPC sensitization was found in the number of TCRs above 1 in 1000 frequency, and no evidence of global repertoire structure alterations was found. Significantly more large CDR3 similarity clusters were formed by expanded TCRs than by pre-sensitization or healthy control sets, consistent with antigen-driven responses. Because all patients had alopecia, a presumed autoimmune disease, the immune response of the patients might differ from that of healthy individuals. A positive correlation was found between the number of PT1 expanded TCRs and patch test score, with significance reached at thresholds 8, 16 and 32 but not 4.

This clonotype was seen ten or more times. It lacks a known antigen. Qualities for individual bases were not recorded, and no much larger clone is one base off. V sheds 7 bases and J sheds 4 bases, leaving 10 bases between their ends. The CDR3 goes from the cysteine to the phenylalanine over 11 residues. Only CDR3 DNA remains: 33 bases, in frame from the first base. Sequences SQVTM (CDR1) and ANQGSEA (CDR2) are obtained from the germline V gene. The sample's time point label is to be understood as: patch test 3, about 24 weeks after DPC sensitization. The sample's treatment or condition label, decoded: therapeutic diphenylcyclopropenone sensitization with weekly scalp DPC. Blood at each patch-test visit was drawn before the patch test was applied. To be eligible, patients had to be aged 18 to 70, diagnosed with alopecia and judged suitable for DPC therapy, while pregnant patients were excluded. Total RNA was isolated from unfractionated whole blood collected in Tempus Blood RNA tubes.

The TCR originated in a woman aged 50 to 60 with alopecia areata. Some clones in this sample may be carry-over from other donors' samples. The chain is made from TRBV29-1 and TRBJ1-1; a confident D gene designation cannot be given. This specimen was whole blood, taken in connection with sensitization to the hapten diphenylcyclopropenone (DPC). The nucleotides are TGCAGCGCCGAGGCTCGCACTGAAGCTTTCTTT. It encodes CSAEARTEAFF.